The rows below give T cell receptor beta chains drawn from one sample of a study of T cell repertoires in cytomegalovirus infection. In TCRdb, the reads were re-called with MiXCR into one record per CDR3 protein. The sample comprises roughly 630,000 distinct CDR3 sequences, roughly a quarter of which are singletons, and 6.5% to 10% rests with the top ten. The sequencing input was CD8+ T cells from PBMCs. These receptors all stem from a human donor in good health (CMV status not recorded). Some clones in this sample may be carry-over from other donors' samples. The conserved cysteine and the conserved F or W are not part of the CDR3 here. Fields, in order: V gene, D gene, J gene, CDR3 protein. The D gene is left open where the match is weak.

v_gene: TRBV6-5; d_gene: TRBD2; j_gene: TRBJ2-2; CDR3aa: ASFSSGGRTGELF
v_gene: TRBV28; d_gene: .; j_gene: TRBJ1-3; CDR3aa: ASSPENSGNTIY
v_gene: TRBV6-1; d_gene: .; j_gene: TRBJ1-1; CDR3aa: ASSDRWTAEAF
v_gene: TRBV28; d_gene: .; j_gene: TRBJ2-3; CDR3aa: ASRSYGRTDTQY
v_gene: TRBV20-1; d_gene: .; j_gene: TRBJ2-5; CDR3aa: SAPGPRGETQY
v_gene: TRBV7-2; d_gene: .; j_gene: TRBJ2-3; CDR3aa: ASSLGWISTDTQY
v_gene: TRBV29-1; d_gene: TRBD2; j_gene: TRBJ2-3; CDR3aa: SVYVAGVTDTQY
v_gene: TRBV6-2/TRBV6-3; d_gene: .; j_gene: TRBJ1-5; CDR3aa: ASSYFPGVGQPQH
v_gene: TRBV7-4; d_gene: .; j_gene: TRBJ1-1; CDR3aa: ASSSAGSTEAF
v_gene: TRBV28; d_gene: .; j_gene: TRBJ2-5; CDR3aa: ASRRGTIQETQY
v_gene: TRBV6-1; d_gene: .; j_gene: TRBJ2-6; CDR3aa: ASSFNGEVGANVLT
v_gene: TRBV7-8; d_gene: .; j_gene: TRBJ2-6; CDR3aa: ASSLDLDSGANVLT
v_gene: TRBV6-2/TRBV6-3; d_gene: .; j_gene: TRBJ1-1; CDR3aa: ASNYQENTEAF
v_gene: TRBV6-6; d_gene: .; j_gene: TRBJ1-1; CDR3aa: ASSYSGLGQSPHTEAF
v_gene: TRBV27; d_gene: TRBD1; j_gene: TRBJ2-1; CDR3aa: ASRSGQGFYNEQF
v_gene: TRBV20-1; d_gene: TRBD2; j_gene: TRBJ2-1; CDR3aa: SAELGLAGSIIWEQF
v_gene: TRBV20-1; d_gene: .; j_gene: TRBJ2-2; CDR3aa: SARDLSNTGELF
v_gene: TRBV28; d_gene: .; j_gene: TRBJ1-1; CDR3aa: ASSFPNTEAF
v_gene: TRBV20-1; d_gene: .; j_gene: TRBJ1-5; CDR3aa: SGESFNQPQH
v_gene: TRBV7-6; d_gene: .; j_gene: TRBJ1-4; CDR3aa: ASSLAETGKLF
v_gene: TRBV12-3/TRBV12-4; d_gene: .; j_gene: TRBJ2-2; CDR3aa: ASSYTSGWTGELF
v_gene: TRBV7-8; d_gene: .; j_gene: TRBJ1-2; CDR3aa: ASSSDAGIDGYT
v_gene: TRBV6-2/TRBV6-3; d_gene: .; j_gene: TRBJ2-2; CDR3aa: ASRANQGPRNTGELF
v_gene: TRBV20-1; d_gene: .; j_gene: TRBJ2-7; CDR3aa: SARGNEQY
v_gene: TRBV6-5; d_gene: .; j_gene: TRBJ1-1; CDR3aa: ASSYSVGQNTEAF
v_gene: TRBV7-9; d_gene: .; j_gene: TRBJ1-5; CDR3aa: VSSSDGNQPQH
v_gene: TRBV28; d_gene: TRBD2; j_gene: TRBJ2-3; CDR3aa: ASRAGGPVDTQY
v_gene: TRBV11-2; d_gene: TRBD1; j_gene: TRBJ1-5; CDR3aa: ASSGTTTWTGDQPQH
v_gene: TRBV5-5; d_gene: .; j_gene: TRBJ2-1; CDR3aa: ASSLRGHEQF
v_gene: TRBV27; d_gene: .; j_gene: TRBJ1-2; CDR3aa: ASSPSPGGIYGYT
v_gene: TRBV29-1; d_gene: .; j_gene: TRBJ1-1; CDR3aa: SVEDLYNTEAF
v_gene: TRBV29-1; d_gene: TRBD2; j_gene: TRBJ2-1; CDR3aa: SVEGLAGGLVSSYNEQF
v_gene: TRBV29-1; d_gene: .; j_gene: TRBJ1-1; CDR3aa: SVEFWGTEAF
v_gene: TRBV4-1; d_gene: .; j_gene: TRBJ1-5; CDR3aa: ASSQERSSSSNQPQH
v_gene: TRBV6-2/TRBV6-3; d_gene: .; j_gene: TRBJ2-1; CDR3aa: ASSQTTADNEQF
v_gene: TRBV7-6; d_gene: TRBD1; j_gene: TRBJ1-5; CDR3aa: ASSGEQGAGNQPQH
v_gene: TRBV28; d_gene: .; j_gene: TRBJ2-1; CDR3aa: ASSSPLTGPYNEQF
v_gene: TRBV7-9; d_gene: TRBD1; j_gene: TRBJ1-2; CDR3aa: ASSPPGQGRNGYT
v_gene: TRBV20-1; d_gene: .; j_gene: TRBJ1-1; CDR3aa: SARESRGVSDTEAF
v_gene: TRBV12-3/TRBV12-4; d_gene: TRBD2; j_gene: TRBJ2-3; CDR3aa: ASSSSGAFTDTQY
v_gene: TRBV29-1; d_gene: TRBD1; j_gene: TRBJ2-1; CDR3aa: SVEVGTGNKQF
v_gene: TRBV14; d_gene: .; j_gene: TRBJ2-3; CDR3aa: ASSQDMALDTQY
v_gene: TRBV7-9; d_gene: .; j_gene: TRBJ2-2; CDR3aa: ASSPRTRYADGLNTGELF
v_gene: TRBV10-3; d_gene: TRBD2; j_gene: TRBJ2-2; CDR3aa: AITPGLAVNTGELF